This TCR beta chain was obtained from a study of cytomegalovirus exposure and HLA in healthy donors. Study as a whole: A preliminary data release comprised around 85 million unique TCRs obtained from HLA-typed donors.

Germline-derived CDR1 and CDR2 are SGDLS and YYNGEE. The germline V and J ends were trimmed by 3 bases and 9 bases, with 13 bases remaining between them. CDR3 length: 13 amino acids. There are a few counts of this clone. What it recognizes is unknown. Researchers ran the PCR with 60 Vbeta and 13 Jbeta primers. The assay was immunoSEQ multiplex PCR, and TCRdb's table has in-frame clones only and misses some. This sample has around 90,000 clones, with 82% found just once. Study-wide findings and caveats: The study designated 150 to 200 TCR beta chains cytomegalovirus-associated.

The source is a man in his forties or fifties in good health and CMV-seronegative. The sample consisted of PBMCs. The rearrangement uses TRBV9 and TRBJ2-1; a weak D match, TRBD2 (5 bases). The CDR3 loop is CASSAPGRTEQFF. Written as DNA, the CDR3 is TGTGCCAGCAGCGCCCCGGGAAGGACTGAGCAGTTCTTC.